Shown below are 14 T cell receptor beta chains from a single sample sequenced in a study of a mutant IDH1 vaccine in newly diagnosed glioma (dated by TCRdb to 2020 to 2022). The time point label, as the study defines it: week 47, end of study. Every vaccine dose consisted of 300 ug of a 20-mer mutant IDH1 peptide in Montanide, administered subcutaneously together with topical imiquimod. Their specific antigens are unknown. Library preparation employed the immunoSEQ multiplex PCR assay. Not all clones reach the TCRdb copy of this immuneACCESS table, which keeps in-frame sequences only. Checked studies attribute under half of the gap to unresolved V genes and leave the rest unexplained. The sample contains around 60,000 clones, roughly 80% of them found a single time. 3.8% of the sample goes to the ten largest clones. The sequencing here drew on PBMCs, taken from a glioma patient whose treatment included an IDH1 peptide vaccine. These TCRs come from a young man with glioma.

The V gene is TRBV25-1, the J gene TRBJ2-1; 7 nucleotides agree with TRBD2. Germline V gene data show CDR1 as MGHDK and CDR2 as SYGVNS. The CDR3 is 15 residues long. V lost 4 bases, J lost 3 bases, and 6 bases stayed unmatched. The CDR3 coding sequence is TGTGCCAGCAGTGGGATGACTAGCCGCTACAATGAGCAGTTCTTC. It codes for CASSGMTSRYNEQFF. Based on the CDR3 plus reference TRBV25-1 and TRBJ2-1, the full variable domain is EADIYQTPRYLVIGTGKKITLECSQTMGHDKMYWYQQDPGMELHLIHYSYGVNSTEKGDLSSESTVSRIRTEHFPLTLESARPSHTSQYLCASSGMTSRYNEQFFGPGTRLTVL.

V usage is TRBV11-3 and J usage is TRBJ2-1; D tentatively reads TRBD1 or TRBD2 (5 bases each). The V gene lost 3 bases and the J gene lost 0 bases, with 9 bases spanning the gap. The CDR3 runs to 15 residues. Germline V gene sequence: CDR1 SGHNT, CDR2 YENEEA. The CDR3 region is CASSFEGSSYNEQFF. As DNA, the CDR3 is TGTGCCAGCAGCTTCGAGGGGAGCTCCTACAATGAGCAGTTCTTC.

This clone was observed a few times. V gene TRBV6-6 combines with J gene TRBJ1-3, with D perhaps matching TRBD1 (6 bases). There are 14 residues in the CDR3. Trimming took off 8 bases at V and 1 base at J, with 12 bases between the two ends. From germline, CDR1 is MNHNY and CDR2 SVGAGI (reference sequence). The CDR3 coding sequence is TGTGCCAGCGGCTTTACAGGGTCTGGAAACACCATATATTTT. Residues: CASGFTGSGNTIYF.

V usage is TRBV7-9 and J usage is TRBJ2-5; 7 bases map to TRBD2. With 4 bases clipped from V and 4 bases from J, the junction kept 9 bases outside the gene matches. In germline, CDR1 is SEHNR, CDR2 FQNEAQ (reference sequence). The CDR3 spans 15 residues. CDR3 protein: CASSSGGVHGETQYF. For the CDR3, the DNA is TGTGCCAGCAGCTCTGGGGGGGTTCATGGAGAGACCCAGTACTTC.

The chain is built from TRBV4-2 and TRBJ1-1; D remains ambiguous. CDR3 length: 14 amino acids. V was shortened by 0 bases and J by 4 bases, with 9 bases between the two germline ends. Germline CDR1 LGHNA, CDR2 YNFKEQ. CDR3 in DNA: TGTGCCAGCAGCCAAGACCATAAGATCACTGAAGCTTTCTTT. It specifies CASSQDHKITEAFF.

V usage is TRBV7-2 and J usage is TRBJ2-4, with a tentative D call TRBD2 (5 bases). Trimming removed 2 bases at V and 9 bases at J, with 17 bases between. CDR3 length equals 15 residues. Germline CDR1 reads SGHTA; CDR2 reads FQGNSA. The CDR3 protein is CASSLTGLSSTIQYF. The CDR3 DNA is TGTGCCAGCAGCTTAACTGGACTCTCATCTACCATTCAGTACTTC.

The chain combines TRBV11-2 with TRBJ1-2, with 7 bases fitting TRBD1. This CDR3 has 14 residues. The J segment lost 3 bases and the V segment lost 1 base, leaving 2 bases of the junction unmatched. Germline assignment: CDR1 SGHAT and CDR2 FQNNGV. Here the CDR3 DNA reads TGTGCCAGCAGCTTAGGGGGGACAGACTATGGCTACACCTTC. Translating gives CASSLGGTDYGYTF.

The V gene is TRBV9, the J gene TRBJ2-3; D may be TRBD2 (7 bases). Germline V gene lookup returns CDR1 SGDLS and CDR2 YYNGEE. The CDR3 length is 15 residues. The V gene lost 5 bases and the J gene lost 3 bases, with 16 bases spanning the gap. CDR3: CASSGGGAGTDTQYF. CDR3 bases: TGTGCCAGCAGTGGTGGGGGGGCAGGAACAGATACGCAGTATTTT.

The chain combines TRBV11-2 with TRBJ2-1, with TRBD2 identical over 10 bases. J gave up 6 bases and V 1 base, and 9 bases lay outside the gene matches. The CDR3 totals 17 residues. Germline CDR1 SGHAT, CDR2 FQNNGV. This CDR3 reads CASSLGPSGGLGNEQFF. The CDR3, as DNA: TGTGCCAGCAGCTTAGGGCCTAGCGGGGGCTTGGGCAATGAGCAGTTCTTC.

V and J are TRBV9 and TRBJ2-1; TRBD2 agrees at 8 bases. Germline values: CDR1 SGDLS, CDR2 YYNGEE. With V trimmed by 5 bases and J by 7 bases, 8 bases remained unmatched. The CDR3 runs 14 residues. In nucleotides, the CDR3 is TGTGCCAGCAGTACCGGGACTAGATTGAATGAGCAGTTCTTC. As protein: CASSTGTRLNEQFF.

A few counts support this clone. The chain carries TRBV27 and TRBJ1-2; D is ambiguous. Germline CDR1 reads MNHEY; CDR2 reads SMNVEV (reference sequence). The germline V and J ends were trimmed by 9 bases and 4 bases, with 18 bases remaining between them. The CDR3 totals 14 residues. The DNA of the CDR3 is TGTGCCAGTGCCCCCCTTAGGGATAGCTATGGCTACACCTTC. Protein product: CASAPLRDSYGYTF.

The chain is built from TRBV5-1 and TRBJ2-1; D remains unclear. The CDR3 is 15 amino acids. Germline V gives CDR1 SGHRS, CDR2 YFSETQ. Trimming took 4 bases from V and 0 from J, leaving 11 bases between them. The CDR3 bases are TGCGCCAGCAGCACACGGACGGACTCCTACAATGAGCAGTTCTTC. Protein product: CASSTRTDSYNEQFF.

V and J are TRBV11-2 and TRBJ1-6; no firm D call. The CDR3 sequence is 14 residues long. V was pared by 7 bases and J by 10 bases, with 17 bases between. Germline CDR1 SGHAT, CDR2 FQNNGV. The CDR3 DNA is TGTGCCAGCAACCTCGTGGCTGGGATATCACCCCTCCACTTT. Protein: CASNLVAGISPLHF. The variable domain in full, completed from reference TRBV11-2 and TRBJ1-6, reads EAGVAQSPRYKIIEKRQSVAFWCNPISGHATLYWYQQILGQGPKLLIQFQNNGVVDDSQLPKDRFSAERLKGVDSTLKIQPAKLEDSAVYLCASNLVAGISPLHFGNGTRLTVT.

This clone was observed a handful of times. The chain combines TRBV19 with TRBJ2-6; D unresolved. V was trimmed by 6 bases and J by 0 bases, leaving 9 bases between them. Germline assignment: CDR1 LNHDA and CDR2 SQIVND (reference sequence). The CDR3 spans 15 residues. This chain's CDR3 is CASRDLISGANVLTF. The CDR3, as DNA: TGTGCCAGTAGGGATTTGATCTCTGGGGCCAACGTCCTGACTTTC.